A single sample is the source of the 10 T cell receptor beta chains below, sequenced in a study of CD8+ T cells in alopecia areata (dated by TCRdb to about 2018). According to the study, the label for this sample's time point signals: about 25 weeks on oral tofacitinib. The sample's treatment or condition label is to be understood as: oral pan-JAK inhibitor, 5-10 mg twice daily. The library was made by the immunoSEQ multiplex PCR assay. For TCR sequencing, RNA was extracted from every sample and reverse transcribed into cDNA to serve as template. This immuneACCESS table, as held by TCRdb, lists in-frame sequences with V and J called but not all clones. Of the missing ones, under half trace to an unresolved V gene in checked studies; the others have no known cause. Here the sample has under 150,000 clones; roughly 56% occur a single time. Roughly 3.5% of the sample comes from the top ten. The sample was CD4+ T cells sorted from blood, taken at week 24, from a patient treated with tofacitinib. The receptor source for this set is a human donor with alopecia areata.

This clone was picked up a small number of times. The CDR3 nucleotides are TGCGCCAGCAAGATAGGGGAGGGATACGAGCAGTACTTC. Translation: CASKIGEGYEQYF. The chain couples TRBV5-1 to TRBJ2-7, with 7 positions matching TRBD2. The germline V gene has CDR1 SGHRS and CDR2 YFSETQ. This CDR3 spans 13 amino acids. After removal of 6 bases from V and 4 bases from J, the junction contained 7 bases not matched to a gene.

The chain carries TRBV27 and TRBJ2-5; D ambiguous. Germline V gives CDR1 MNHEY, CDR2 SMNVEV (reference sequence). The CDR3 spans 13 residues. The ends were cut back, 4 bases at V and 0 bases at J, with 6 bases in the middle. Written as DNA, the CDR3 is TGTGCCAGCAGTTCGGCGTACCAAGAGACCCAGTACTTC. It is translated as CASSSAYQETQYF.

The V gene is TRBV2, the J gene TRBJ1-1; 8 bases map to TRBD1. After removal of 5 bases from V and 7 bases from J, the junction contained 9 bases not matched to a gene. This CDR3 has 14 amino acids. From germline, CDR1 is SNHLY and CDR2 FYNNEI. CDR3 DNA: TGTGCCAGCAGTCCGACAGGGGCCCCTATTGAAGCTTTCTTT. It encodes CASSPTGAPIEAFF.

CDR3 nucleotide sequence: TGTGCCAGCAGTCTAAGCGGGAAAAAAGAGACCCAGTACTTC. This translates into CASSLSGKKETQYF. V and J are TRBV7-3 and TRBJ2-5; TRBD2 aligns across 7 bases. Germline CDR1 is SGHTA and CDR2 is FQGTGA. V shed 6 bases, J shed 3 bases, and the junction held 7 bases outside the gene matches. The CDR3 sequence is 14 residues long.

The chain has TRBV30 and TRBJ2-1, with no clear D. The CDR3 runs to 15 residues. Trimming cost V 4 bases and J 7 bases, with 20 bases left between them. Per germline, CDR1 GTSNPN and CDR2 SVGIG (reference sequence). This CDR3 is CAWNPDARRGNEQFF. CDR3 DNA sequence: TGTGCCTGGAATCCGGACGCCCGAAGAGGTAATGAGCAGTTCTTC.

V usage is TRBV30 and J usage is TRBJ2-6, with D possibly matching TRBD1 (5 bases). In germline, CDR1 is GTSNPN, CDR2 SVGIG (reference sequence). The CDR3 extends over 17 amino acids. V lost 0 bases and J 0 bases, leaving 12 bases between the germline ends. The CDR3 reads CAWSVTGVSSGANVLTF. The CDR3 DNA reads TGTGCCTGGAGTGTAACAGGAGTTAGCTCTGGGGCCAACGTCCTGACTTTC.

The rearrangement uses TRBV11-3 and TRBJ2-2; no firm D call. The CDR3 sequence is 13 residues long. CDR1 is SGHNT, CDR2 YENEEA, per germline. The V end was cut by 0 bases, the J end by 9 bases, with 8 bases between. The CDR3 nucleotides read TGTGCCAGCAGCTTAGACGGACGGAGGGAGCTGTTTTTT. Protein product: CASSLDGRRELFF.

This rearrangement joins TRBV7-2 to TRBJ1-2; D gene uncertain. This CDR3 contains 18 residues. V gave up 1 base and J gave up 4 bases, with 22 bases separating them. Germline V gene sequence: CDR1 SGHTA, CDR2 FQGNSA. DNA of the CDR3: TGTGCCAGCAGCTTAGGGGGTGAGCCTGGGGTTAGTACCTATGGCTACACCTTC. It is translated as CASSLGGEPGVSTYGYTF.

The CDR3: CSVGSMNTEAFF. CDR3 in DNA: TGCAGCGTTGGGTCAATGAACACTGAAGCTTTCTTT. The J gene is TRBJ1-1, the V gene TRBV29-1, with no clear D. Trimming removed 4 bases at V and 0 bases at J, with 6 bases between. This CDR3 spans 12 amino acids. Germline CDR1 is SQVTM and CDR2 is ANQGSEA.

This rearrangement joins TRBV4-3 to TRBJ1-2; a weak D match, TRBD1 (5 bases). The germline V gene encodes CDR1 LGHNA and CDR2 YSLEER. V lost 0 bases, J lost 4 bases, and 15 bases lay in between. This CDR3 region has 16 residues. Here the CDR3 DNA reads TGCGCCAGCAGCCAAGACACCATCGGGGGGACCTATGGCTACACCTTC. It is translated as CASSQDTIGGTYGYTF.